The 29 T cell receptor beta chains given below trace back to one sample, sequenced in a study of blood T cell repertoires in COVID-19. The method was immunoSEQ multiplex PCR; TCRdb's version includes in-frame clones alone and lacks a portion of them. Seen here are approximately 65,000 clones, over 85% observed once, and the top ten hold about 2.6%. Sequenced sample: peripheral blood. These receptors were taken from a man between 65 and 80 years old with active COVID-19.

The chain carries TRBV28 and TRBJ2-7; TRBD1 matches at 7 bases. In germline, CDR1 is MDHEN, CDR2 SYDVKM. J lost 2 bases, V lost 6 bases, and 7 bases had no gene match. CDR3 length equals 14 residues. CDR3 in DNA: TGTGCCAGCAGCCTAGGGGGCGCAGCCTACGAGCAGTACGTC. Translated, it gives CASSLGGAAYEQYV.

The V gene is TRBV7-2, the J gene TRBJ2-7; 7 nucleotides line up with TRBD2. The CDR3 extends over 14 amino acids. The trim removed 5 bases at V and 0 bases at J, leaving 4 bases unmatched. Germline assignment: CDR1 SGHTA and CDR2 FQGNSA. The CDR3 here is CASSISGDSYEQYF. The CDR3 coding sequence is TGTGCCAGCAGCATCAGCGGGGACTCCTACGAGCAGTACTTC.

The chain combines TRBV6-6 with TRBJ2-2, with D possibly matching TRBD1 (6 bases). Germline V gene lookup returns CDR1 MNHNY and CDR2 SVGAGI (reference sequence). CDR3 length: 14 amino acids. The V gene lost 6 bases and the J gene lost 1 base, with 9 bases spanning the gap. DNA of the CDR3: TGTGCCAGCAGGACAGGACTGAACACCGGGGAGCTGTTTTTT. This gives the protein CASRTGLNTGELFF.

The V and J genes are TRBV27 and TRBJ2-2; a weak D match, TRBD2 (6 bases). The CDR3 spans 15 residues. Germline assignment: CDR1 MNHEY and CDR2 SMNVEV (reference sequence). V was trimmed by 7 bases and J by 1 base, leaving 13 bases between them. CDR3 coding DNA: TGTGCCAGCAAGTCTACGGGGGTGAACACCGGGGAGCTGTTTTTT. Protein sequence: CASKSTGVNTGELFF.

This CDR3 reads CATGGPGGSVTDTQYF. The CDR3 DNA reads as TGTGCCACCGGGGGCCCGGGGGGGTCTGTCACAGATACGCAGTATTTT. The V gene is TRBV10-3, the J gene TRBJ2-3, with 8 bases aligning to TRBD2. Trimming removed 10 bases from V and 2 bases from J; junction bases left unmatched: 14. Germline-derived CDR1 and CDR2 are ENHRY and SYGVKD. The CDR3 length is 16 residues.

The CDR3 reads CASSFYSTDTQYF. CDR3 coding DNA: TGTGCCAGCAGCTTTTATAGCACAGATACGCAGTATTTT. The chain uses TRBV7-9 and TRBJ2-3; D is ambiguous. This CDR3 has 13 amino acids. Germline assignment: CDR1 SEHNR and CDR2 FQNEAQ (reference sequence). Trimming left V 3 bases short and J 0 bases short, with 4 bases between.

This clone was seen only once. The chain uses TRBV11-3 and TRBJ2-1, with TRBD2 matching 10 bases. CDR1 SGHNT and CDR2 YENEEA come from the germline V gene. The CDR3 has 13 residues. After removal of 7 bases from V and 8 bases from J, the junction contained 5 bases not matched to a gene. The CDR3 spells CASKPSGGDEQFF. CDR3 DNA: TGTGCCAGCAAACCTAGCGGGGGCGATGAGCAGTTCTTC.

The rearrangement joins TRBV11-3 to TRBJ1-1; TRBD1 might be the D (5 bases). The CDR3 totals 15 residues. Looked up from germline, CDR1 is SGHNT and CDR2 is YENEEA. V shed 1 base and J shed 3 bases, with 12 bases lying between them. The CDR3 loop is CASSLGLGADTEAFF. CDR3 DNA: TGTGCCAGCAGCTTAGGATTAGGGGCGGACACTGAAGCTTTCTTT. The variable domain in full, with the rest retrieved from reference TRBV11-3 and TRBJ1-1, is EAGVVQSPRYKIIEKKQPVAFWCNPISGHNTLYWYLQNLGQGPELLIRYENEEAVDDSQLPKDRFSAERLKGVDSTLKIQPAELGDSAVYLCASSLGLGADTEAFFGQGTRLTVV.

The chain uses TRBV7-9 and TRBJ2-1, with TRBD2 identical over 10 bases. CDR3 length: 15 amino acids. Germline CDR1 is SEHNR and CDR2 is FQNEAQ (reference sequence). The junction had 5 bases not matched to a gene; V was cut back by 3 bases and J by 6 bases. CDR3 region: CASSFRTSGLNEQFF. As DNA, the CDR3 is TGTGCCAGCAGCTTTCGGACTAGCGGCCTCAATGAGCAGTTCTTC.

This sequence joins TRBV6-5 and TRBJ2-7; the match to TRBD1 covers 10 bases. Germline lookup yields CDR1 MNHEY and CDR2 SVGAGI. The trim removed 6 bases at V and 7 bases at J, leaving 6 bases unmatched. The CDR3 has 13 residues. CDR3 protein: CASRGQGTQEQYV. The DNA for the CDR3 is TGTGCCAGCAGGGGACAGGGGACTCAAGAGCAGTACGTC.

This clone was counted once. The chain employs TRBV9 and TRBJ2-7, with D tentatively TRBD2 (5 bases). Germline V lookup: CDR1 SGDLS, CDR2 YYNGEE. The CDR3 spans 15 residues. V lost 0 bases, J lost 3 bases, and 13 bases lay in between. CDR3 in amino acids: CASSVGGGRSYEQYF. Written as DNA, the CDR3 is TGTGCCAGCAGCGTAGGAGGAGGACGTAGCTACGAGCAGTACTTC.

The CDR3 coding sequence is TGTGCCAGCAGTCGGACTTCCGCCCATGCCGGGGAGCTGTTTTTT. Translating gives CASSRTSAHAGELFF. V gene TRBV7-8 combines with J gene TRBJ2-2; a possible D gene is TRBD2 (5 bases). Germline loops: CDR1 SGHVS, CDR2 FQNEAQ. Between the trimmed V and J ends, which lost 6 bases and 6 bases, there was a span of 17 bases. CDR3 length: 15 amino acids.

The chain is built from TRBV4-3 and TRBJ2-1; the D gene is possibly TRBD1 (6 bases). CDR1 and CDR2 from the germline V gene are LGHNA and YSLEER. The V end lost 3 bases, the J end lost 4 bases, and 13 bases lay between the germline ends. CDR3 size: 15 residues. In DNA form, the CDR3 reads TGCGCCAGCAGCCACCCCGGACAGCTGTACAATGAGCAGTTCTTC. Translating it yields CASSHPGQLYNEQFF.

The gene calls are TRBV6-2 or TRBV6-3 and TRBJ1-4; D call uncertain. The CDR3 extends over 16 amino acids. V lost 2 bases and J lost 2, with 12 bases in between. Germline V lookup: CDR1 MNHEY, CDR2 SVGEGT. CDR3 coding DNA: TGTGCCAGCAGTTACGGAGGAAACCCCACTAATGAAAAACTGTTTTTT. Its translation: CASSYGGNPTNEKLFF.

This sequence joins TRBV18 and TRBJ2-5, with 7 bases aligning to TRBD1. Germline V gene lookup returns CDR1 KGHSH and CDR2 LQKENI. Losses at the gene ends were 4 bases for V and 10 bases for J; bases not matched to a gene: 15. The CDR3 spans 15 residues. The CDR3 protein is CASSHRGAEMRDQYF. As DNA, the CDR3 is TGTGCCAGCTCACACAGGGGAGCCGAGATGAGGGACCAGTACTTC. Combining the CDR3 with reference TRBV18 and TRBJ2-5 gives the whole variable domain NAGVMQNPRHLVRRRGQEARLRCSPMKGHSHVYWYRQLPEEGLKFMVYLQKENIIDESGMPKERFSAEFPKEGPSILRIQQVVRGDSAAYFCASSHRGAEMRDQYFGPGTRLLVL.

This clone showed up just a few times. The chain carries TRBV5-6 and TRBJ2-5; 9 nucleotides match TRBD2. V was pared by 3 bases and J by 0 bases, with 9 bases of the junction left unmatched. The CDR3 is made up of 17 amino acids. The germline CDR1 and CDR2 sequences are SGHDT and YYEEEE. In DNA, the CDR3 is TGTGCCAGCAGCTCCACCCTCGCGGGGGGGTACCAAGAGACCCAGTACTTC. Its translation: CASSSTLAGGYQETQYF.

The chain employs TRBV5-8 and TRBJ2-7; D might be TRBD1 (5 bases). CDR1 and CDR2 from the germline V gene are SGHTS and YDEGEE. V was clipped by 0 bases and J by 2 bases, with 6 bases between them. There are 13 residues in the CDR3. Here the CDR3 reads CASSLEGAYEQYV. For the CDR3, the DNA is TGTGCCAGCAGCTTGGAAGGGGCCTACGAGCAGTACGTC.

In its sample, this clone was seen a few times. The genes are TRBV12-3 or TRBV12-4 and TRBJ1-2; 7 nucleotides agree with TRBD1. The CDR3 has 12 amino acids. With V trimmed by 3 bases and J by 6 bases, 1 base remained unmatched. DNA of the CDR3: TGTGCCAGCAGTTTTACAGGGGATGGCTACACCTTC. The encoded protein is CASSFTGDGYTF.

This rearrangement joins TRBV19 to TRBJ2-4; D is perhaps TRBD1 (6 bases). Germline-derived CDR1 and CDR2 are LNHDA and SQIVND (reference sequence). This CDR3 spans 16 amino acids. Trimming took off 4 bases at V and 0 bases at J, with 13 bases between the two ends. The CDR3 DNA reads TGTGCCAGTAGTACCACGTGGGACATAGCCAAAAACATTCAGTACTTC. Translated, it gives CASSTTWDIAKNIQYF.

The chain couples TRBV3-1 (or the pseudogene TRBV3-2) to TRBJ2-3; perhaps TRBD2 as D (6 bases). V lost 3 bases, J lost 2 bases, and 18 bases lay in between. The V gene's germline CDR1 is LGHDT and CDR2 YNNKEL (reference sequence). The CDR3 has 17 residues. This CDR3 is CASSHMGLAKHTDTQYF. The CDR3 coding sequence is TGTGCCAGCAGCCATATGGGACTGGCGAAACACACAGATACGCAGTATTTT.

The rearrangement joins TRBV7-9 to TRBJ1-1; D not resolved. Germline CDR1 reads SEHNR; CDR2 reads FQNEAQ (reference sequence). This CDR3 comprises 14 residues. V was clipped by 1 base and J by 1 base, with 7 bases between them. Written as DNA, the CDR3 is TGTGCCAGCAGCTTAGAACAGTCGAACACTGAAGCTTTCTTT. Translating gives CASSLEQSNTEAFF. Together with reference TRBV7-9 and TRBJ1-1, the CDR3 gives the full variable domain: DTGVSQNPRHKITKRGQNVTFRCDPISEHNRLYWYRQTLGQGPEFLTYFQNEAQLEKSRLLSDRFSAERPKGSFSTLEIQRTEQGDSAMYLCASSLEQSNTEAFFGQGTRLTVV.

The chain carries TRBV9 and TRBJ1-2, with TRBD1 matching 8 bases. Germline-derived CDR1 and CDR2 are SGDLS and YYNGEE. V shed 3 bases and J 7 bases; nucleotides not matched to a gene: 5. The CDR3 sequence is 13 residues long. Written as DNA, the CDR3 is TGTGCCAGCAGCGGTCAGGGGGCGGGTGGCTACACCTTC. It is translated as CASSGQGAGGYTF. The full variable domain, its missing parts supplied by reference TRBV9 and TRBJ1-2, is DSGVTQTPKHLITATGQRVTLRCSPRSGDLSVYWYQQSLDQGLQFLIQYYNGEERAKGNILERFSAQQFPDLHSELNLSSLELGDSALYFCASSGQGAGGYTFGSGTRLTVV.

V usage is TRBV28 and J usage is TRBJ2-7, with D tentatively TRBD2 (6 bases). Trimming stripped 6 bases from V and 7 bases from J, with 19 bases between. Germline CDR1 is MDHEN and CDR2 is SYDVKM. This CDR3 comprises 14 residues. This CDR3 reads CASSGGVASREQYV. CDR3 nucleotides: TGTGCCAGCAGCGGAGGGGTCGCCTCGAGGGAGCAGTACGTC.

The rearrangement joins TRBV6-5 to TRBJ2-7, with D possibly being TRBD2 (6 bases). CDR1 and CDR2 from the germline V gene are MNHEY and SVGAGI. The V gene lost 8 bases and the J gene lost 5 bases, with 19 bases spanning the gap. The CDR3 consists of 14 residues. The chain's CDR3 is CASEGLSNTHEQYF. The DNA of the CDR3 is TGTGCCAGCGAGGGACTCTCCAACACCCACGAGCAGTACTTC.

The chain links TRBV23-1 to TRBJ2-1; 10 bases align to TRBD2. TRBV23-1 is identified as an open reading frame with a role that is uncertain. This CDR3 spans 19 amino acids. Trimming took 1 base from V and 0 from J; bases not matched to a gene: 9. In DNA form, the CDR3 reads TGCGCCAGCAGTCAATTAGCTAGCGGGGGAACCAGCTCCTACAATGAGCAGTTCTTC. The encoded protein is CASSQLASGGTSSYNEQFF.

This chain joins TRBV21-1 and TRBJ1-2; the D call of TRBD1 is as the table states it, not checked on the DNA. TRBV21-1 is flagged as a pseudogene. The CDR3 covers 15 residues. This CDR3 is CASSKYGGGDYGYTF. CDR3 bases: TGTGCCAGCAGCAAATATGGAGGGGGCGACTATGGCTACACCTTC.

This chain uses TRBV6-2 or TRBV6-3 with TRBJ1-5; D gene unclear. CDR3 length: 15 residues. V lost 2 bases, J lost 0 bases, and 8 bases lay in between. Germline V lookup: CDR1 MNHEY, CDR2 SVGEGT. The CDR3 spells CASSYGPISNQPQHF. DNA for the CDR3: TGTGCCAGCAGTTACGGCCCGATTAGCAATCAGCCCCAGCATTTT.

The chain employs TRBV4-1 and TRBJ1-4; weak D call: TRBD1 (5 bases). The V end was cut by 0 bases, the J end by 7 bases, with 12 bases between. There are 15 residues in the CDR3. Germline CDR1 MGHRA, CDR2 YSYEKL. The CDR3 is CASSQEAGRGEKLFF. The CDR3 DNA follows: TGCGCCAGCAGCCAAGAAGCAGGGAGGGGTGAAAAACTGTTTTTT.

This chain uses TRBV6-1 with TRBJ2-2; the D gene is possibly TRBD2 (6 bases). V gave up 8 bases and J gave up 6 bases, with 16 bases separating them. This CDR3 has 14 residues. Germline-derived CDR1 and CDR2 are MNHNS and SASEGT. For the CDR3, the DNA is TGTGCCAGCTTTGGGGGGTATTCCGCCGGGGAGCTGTTTTTT. It specifies CASFGGYSAGELFF.